These 19 T cell receptor beta chains share one sample of origin, sequenced in a study of T cell responses to AZD1222 COVID-19 vaccine. Clones were sequenced by immunoSEQ multiplex PCR, and TCRdb holds only the in-frame ones, with some missing. The repertoire consists of 150,000 to 160,000 clones, with 90% occurring once and the leading ten covering approximately 1.8%. The sequenced sample was peripheral blood, obtained on day 0 of AZD1222 vaccination. These receptor sequences come from an adult in good health.

This clone was counted a few times. The chain joins TRBV6-2 or TRBV6-3 to TRBJ2-7; TRBD1 might be the D (6 bases). Germline values: CDR1 MNHEY, CDR2 SVGEGT. The CDR3 is 15 residues long. V was pared by 6 bases and J by 0 bases, with 15 bases between. DNA of the CDR3: TGTGCCAGCAGCGTTGACAGGATAAACTCCTACGAGCAGTACTTC. Translating it yields CASSVDRINSYEQYF.

This clone showed up just once. The genes are TRBV28 and TRBJ1-1; 8 nucleotides agree with TRBD1. Germline values: CDR1 MDHEN, CDR2 SYDVKM. Unmatched junction bases numbered 10, after V lost 6 bases and J lost 7 bases. CDR3 length: 14 residues. For the CDR3, the DNA is TGTGCCAGCAGCCCCAGGACAGGGTCGAGTGAAGCTTTCTTT. This encodes CASSPRTGSSEAFF.

This chain joins TRBV6-2 or TRBV6-3 and TRBJ1-1, with a possible D match to TRBD1 (5 bases). V was shortened by 0 bases and J by 7 bases, with 12 bases between the two germline ends. The CDR3 is 14 residues long. The germline CDR1 and CDR2 sequences are MNHEY and SVGEGT. CDR3 sequence: CASSYSFRVGEAFF. The CDR3 region has the DNA TGTGCCAGCAGTTACTCCTTCAGGGTGGGTGAAGCTTTCTTT.

The CDR3 coding sequence is TGTGCCAGCAGCTTAAGGGGTGGTGTCGAAGCTTTCTTT. Translating gives CASSLRGGVEAFF. The V call is TRBV7-2, the J call TRBJ1-1; the D gene is possibly TRBD1 (5 bases). CDR1 is SGHTA and CDR2 is FQGNSA in the germline V gene. The length of the CDR3 is 13 residues. The V end was cut by 2 bases, the J end by 8 bases, with 12 bases between.

The V call is TRBV29-1, the J call TRBJ1-5, with D possibly matching TRBD1 (5 bases). The V end lost 4 bases, the J end lost 0 bases, and 13 bases lay between the germline ends. Germline CDR1 reads SQVTM; CDR2 reads ANQGSEA. The CDR3 contains 15 residues. Here the CDR3 DNA reads TGCAGCGTTGTGTTCGGGGCCTATAGCAATCAGCCCCAGCATTTT. Its translation is CSVVFGAYSNQPQHF.

This chain links TRBV5-1 with TRBJ1-1; D not certain. CDR1 is SGHRS, CDR2 YFSETQ, per germline. The germline V and J ends were trimmed by 0 bases and 3 bases, with 9 bases remaining between them. The CDR3 totals 14 residues. In DNA, the CDR3 is TGCGCCAGCAGCTTGGCGTATGGGGACACTGAAGCTTTCTTT. Its protein is CASSLAYGDTEAFF.

The chain has TRBV14 and TRBJ1-1; D unresolved. This CDR3 is built from 13 residues. The germline CDR1 and CDR2 sequences are SGHDN and FVKESK. V was cut by 5 bases and J by 5 bases, with 12 bases left in between. The CDR3 sequence: CASSILAGTEAFF. CDR3 nucleotides: TGTGCCAGCAGCATCTTGGCGGGTACTGAAGCTTTCTTT.

The V and J genes are TRBV7-2 and TRBJ1-2; weak D call: TRBD1 (6 bases). Germline V CDR1 and CDR2: SGHTA, FQGNSA. Trimming removed 5 bases at V and 8 bases at J, with 18 bases between. The CDR3 runs 14 residues. The DNA of the CDR3 is TGTGCCAGCAGCCAGTTACAGGGCAGGATCGGCTACACCTTC. Translated, it gives CASSQLQGRIGYTF.

This chain joins TRBV7-9 and TRBJ1-1; tentative D call: TRBD1 (5 bases). This CDR3 contains 16 residues. Between the trimmed V and J ends, which lost 1 base and 3 bases, there was a span of 15 bases. Germline assignment: CDR1 SEHNR and CDR2 FQNEAQ (reference sequence). CDR3 DNA: TGTGCCAGCAGCTTAGGTTCGACAGATGCAGACACTGAAGCTTTCTTT. This sequence encodes CASSLGSTDADTEAFF. The full variable domain, its missing parts supplied by reference TRBV7-9 and TRBJ1-1, is DTGVSQNPRHKITKRGQNVTFRCDPISEHNRLYWYRQTLGQGPEFLTYFQNEAQLEKSRLLSDRFSAERPKGSFSTLEIQRTEQGDSAMYLCASSLGSTDADTEAFFGQGTRLTVV.

CDR3 protein: CASSLASGPRAFF. The DNA for the CDR3 is TGTGCCAGCAGCTTAGCCTCAGGGCCCCGAGCTTTCTTT. The chain couples TRBV7-2 to TRBJ1-1, with D perhaps matching TRBD1 (5 bases). CDR1 is SGHTA, CDR2 FQGNSA, per germline. V was cut by 0 bases and J by 10 bases, with 12 bases left in between. The CDR3 has 13 amino acids.

The V call is TRBV4-3, the J call TRBJ2-1, with 8 bases lining up with TRBD1. Germline loops: CDR1 LGHNA, CDR2 YSLEER. The CDR3 covers 16 residues. J lost 6 bases, V lost 0 bases, and 7 bases had no gene match. Here the CDR3 DNA reads TGCGCCAGCAGCCAAGATCCCGGACAGGGTGGCAATGAGCAGTTCTTC. This sequence encodes CASSQDPGQGGNEQFF.

The chain recombines TRBV19 with TRBJ2-1, with D tentatively TRBD1 (6 bases). Germline CDR1 LNHDA, CDR2 SQIVND (reference sequence). Trimming pared 7 bases from V and 9 bases from J, leaving 22 bases between. The CDR3 is made up of 15 amino acids. As DNA, the CDR3 is TGTGCCAGTACTCCGAGGCAGGGGAGTCTAAGTGAGCAGTTCTTC. Translation: CASTPRQGSLSEQFF.

The chain couples TRBV9 to TRBJ2-3; D not resolved. With 7 bases removed from V and 0 bases from J, the gap between germline ends came to 3 bases. This CDR3 contains 11 residues. Germline assignment: CDR1 SGDLS and CDR2 YYNGEE. CDR3 sequence reads: CASSSTDTQYF. The CDR3 DNA sequence: TGTGCCAGCTCTAGCACAGATACGCAGTATTTT.

This sequence joins TRBV29-1 and TRBJ2-1, with D tentatively TRBD2 (5 bases). Germline lookup yields CDR1 SQVTM and CDR2 ANQGSEA. Between the trimmed V and J ends, which lost 2 bases and 2 bases, there was a span of 10 bases. CDR3 length: 14 residues. The CDR3, as DNA: TGCAGCGTTGAAACGGGATATACCTACAATGAGCAGTTCTTC. This sequence encodes CSVETGYTYNEQFF.

The chain uses TRBV3-1 (or the pseudogene TRBV3-2) and TRBJ2-5; unclear D gene. The germline V gene has CDR1 LGHDT and CDR2 YNNKEL (reference sequence). CDR3 length: 15 amino acids. The V end was cut by 4 bases, the J end by 0 bases, with 12 bases between. For the CDR3, the DNA is TGTGCCAGCAGCCCCCGACTTGGGCACCAAGAGACCCAGTACTTC. It translates to CASSPRLGHQETQYF.

This clone was picked up a small number of times. The chain recombines TRBV4-2 with TRBJ2-2; D is uncertain. The CDR3 has 15 amino acids. Trimming pared 5 bases from V and 0 bases from J, leaving 10 bases between. Germline V gene sequence: CDR1 LGHNA, CDR2 YNFKEQ. CDR3 amino acids: CASSSTVTNTGELFF. Here the CDR3 DNA reads TGTGCCAGCAGCTCAACCGTTACGAACACCGGGGAGCTGTTTTTT.

In this sample, this clone turned up once. One end of the junction does not line up with germline, which may come from a read error. The rearrangement links TRBV19 to TRBJ1-1; D gene unclear. The CDR3 spans 15 residues. Germline assignment: CDR1 LNHDA and CDR2 SQIVND (reference sequence). The CDR3 DNA reads TGTGCCAGTACTATACCTGGGAAAAGGAGCACTGAAGCTTTCTTT. It codes for CASTIPGKRSTEAFF.

The chain uses TRBV23-1 and TRBJ1-5, with no clear D. TRBV23-1 qualifies as an ORF whose function is uncertain. The V gene lost 6 bases and the J gene lost 1 base, with 13 bases spanning the gap. The CDR3 contains 15 residues. CDR3 nucleotide sequence: TGCGCCAGCAGGACTAGGACTGGGAGCAATCAGCCCCAGCATTTT. It yields the protein CASRTRTGSNQPQHF.

The gene calls are TRBV6-2 or TRBV6-3 and TRBJ2-5; 8 positions match TRBD1. The J segment lost 5 bases and the V segment lost 0 bases, leaving 8 bases of the junction unmatched. Germline values: CDR1 MNHEY, CDR2 SVGEGT. The CDR3 consists of 16 residues. In DNA form, the CDR3 reads TGTGCCAGCAGTTACTCCAGGGACAGGAGTTATGAGACCCAGTACTTC. This translates into CASSYSRDRSYETQYF.